One sample yielded the 8 T cell receptor beta chains listed below, sequenced in a study of T cells after yellow fever vaccination. Each CDR3 protein is one row after TCRdb ran MiXCR on the 5' RACE reads. Among 170,000 or so distinct CDR3 sequences listed, roughly 6.4% were seen once. This material consisted of CD4+ T cells sorted from PBMCs, taken on the day of the first yellow fever vaccination. The receptor set was obtained from a man aged 18 to 35 who received the YFV17D yellow fever vaccine.

The chain employs TRBV11-2 and TRBJ2-5, with unresolved D. CDR3 length equals 13 residues. V dropped 5 bases and J dropped 7 bases, with 14 bases sitting between them. In germline, CDR1 is SGHAT, CDR2 FQNNGV. CDR3 nucleotides: TGTGCCAGCAGCCCCCGCGGAGCAGGGACCCAGTACTTC. The encoded protein is CASSPRGAGTQYF.

V gene TRBV4-3 combines with J gene TRBJ2-3, with 10 bases aligning to TRBD1. The CDR3 runs to 19 residues. Germline V gene sequence: CDR1 LGHNA, CDR2 YSLEER. V shed 1 base and J 4 bases; nucleotides not matched to a gene: 14. The CDR3 DNA reads as TGCGCCAGCAGCCAAGTTCTTGGGTTAGGGACAGGGGATCCAGATACGCAGTATTTT. It codes for CASSQVLGLGTGDPDTQYF.

This clonotype has more than one count but fewer than ten. This chain links TRBV11-1 with TRBJ2-1; 7 bases match TRBD2. V was clipped by 5 bases and J by 10 bases; unmatched bases: 8. Germline V gene data show CDR1 as SGHAT and CDR2 as FQDESV (reference sequence). The CDR3 spans 13 residues. The CDR3 region has the DNA TGTGCCAGCAGCAGACGACTAGCAGAAGAGCAGTTCTTC. This codes for CASSRRLAEEQFF.

A remark on this clonotype: Just one base apart from a much larger clone, this may be a read error. The CDR3 loop is CICAHRGRPYGYTF. The CDR3 bases are TGCATTTGTGCGCACAGGGGGCGTCCGTATGGCTACACCTTC. V and J are TRBV20-1 and TRBJ1-2, with 9 bases identical to TRBD1. CDR1 and CDR2 from the germline V gene are DFQATT and SNEGSKA (reference sequence). The CDR3 has 14 amino acids.

The rearrangement uses TRBV27 and TRBJ2-2, with D perhaps matching TRBD2 (6 bases). This CDR3 region has 15 residues. The V end was cut by 5 bases, the J end by 0 bases, with 10 bases between. Germline loops: CDR1 MNHEY, CDR2 SMNVEV (reference sequence). CDR3 sequence: CASSRLGSNTGELFF. In nucleotides, the CDR3 is TGTGCCAGCAGTCGACTAGGATCGAACACCGGGGAGCTGTTTTTT.

There are many counts of this clonotype. The chain employs TRBV12-3 or TRBV12-4 and TRBJ2-3; a possible D gene is TRBD2 (5 bases). V lost 6 bases and J 3 bases, leaving 13 bases between the germline ends. The CDR3 spans 14 residues. CDR3 sequence: CASSRRTSTDTQYF. The CDR3 DNA reads as TGTGCCAGCAGCCGGAGGACTTCAACAGATACGCAGTATTTT.

In this sample, this clonotype turned up many times. This sequence joins TRBV18 and TRBJ1-3; D ambiguous. Germline lookup yields CDR1 KGHSH and CDR2 LQKENI. Trimming left V 5 bases short and J 0 bases short, with 8 bases between. The CDR3 spans 14 residues. In DNA, the CDR3 is TGTGCCAGCTCAACAACGAGCTCTGGAAACACCATATATTTT. Translation: CASSTTSSGNTIYF.

The sample holds many counts of this clonotype. The chain couples TRBV14 to TRBJ2-5; D unclear. CDR1 is SGHDN, CDR2 FVKESK, per germline. The CDR3 runs to 15 residues. Trimming removed 8 bases at V and 1 base at J, with 17 bases between. CDR3 coding DNA: TGTGCCAGCGCGTTGAACGTTGGGGTCCAAGAGACCCAGTACTTC. Amino acids: CASALNVGVQETQYF.